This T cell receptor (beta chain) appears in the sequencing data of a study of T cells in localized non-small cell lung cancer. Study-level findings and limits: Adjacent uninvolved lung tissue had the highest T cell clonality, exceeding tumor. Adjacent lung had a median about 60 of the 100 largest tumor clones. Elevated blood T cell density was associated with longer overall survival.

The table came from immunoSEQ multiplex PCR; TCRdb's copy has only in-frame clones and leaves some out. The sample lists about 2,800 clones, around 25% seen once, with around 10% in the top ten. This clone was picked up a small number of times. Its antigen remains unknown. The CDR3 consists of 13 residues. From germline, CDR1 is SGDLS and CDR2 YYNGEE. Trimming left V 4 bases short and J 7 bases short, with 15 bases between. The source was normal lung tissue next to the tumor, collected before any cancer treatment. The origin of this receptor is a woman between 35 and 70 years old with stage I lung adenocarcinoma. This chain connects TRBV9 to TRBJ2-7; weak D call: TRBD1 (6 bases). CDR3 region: CASSPEYRAEQYF. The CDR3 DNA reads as TGTGCCAGCAGCCCAGAGTACAGGGCTGAGCAGTACTTC.